The 8 T cell receptor beta chains presented below share a single source sample, sequenced in a study of shared clonotypes between healthy human individuals (dated by TCRdb to the early 2020s). The method behind the library was the immunoSEQ multiplex PCR assay. TCRdb stores this immuneACCESS table with in-frame sequences only. Part of the clones is absent; in the studies checked, under half of the shortfall reflects unresolved V genes, and no reason is known for the rest. For this sample there are 950,000 to 1,100,000 clones; around 78% appear just once. The ten biggest clones cover 0.5% to 0.65% of the sample. The material sequenced was memory CD4+ T cells from PBMCs. The sample's cell subset or site label, in plain terms: CD45RA-negative fraction. These receptors were taken from a man between 18 and 35 years old in good health. Some clones in this sample may be carry-over from other donors' samples.

The chain is built from TRBV6-5 and TRBJ2-1; tentatively, D is TRBD1 or TRBD2 (6 bases each). The CDR3 runs 11 residues. From germline, CDR1 is MNHEY and CDR2 SVGAGI. CDR3 sequence reads: CAVGGVNEQFF. In nucleotides, the CDR3 is TGTGCGGTGGGGGGCGTCAATGAGCAGTTCTTC.

This chain uses TRBV11-3 with TRBJ2-7; 8 nucleotides align to TRBD2. CDR3 length: 14 amino acids. Germline CDR1 is SGHNT and CDR2 is YENEEA. The junction had 4 bases not matched to a gene; V was cut back by 1 base and J by 5 bases. In nucleotides, the CDR3 is TGTGCCAGCAGCTTAGGCGGGGGGCGCGACGAGCAGTACTTC. Amino acids: CASSLGGGRDEQYF.

This chain connects TRBV9 to TRBJ2-2, with 9 bases that match TRBD2. The V gene's germline CDR1 is SGDLS and CDR2 YYNGEE. The V gene end was trimmed by 3 bases and the J gene end by 3 bases; junction bases not matched to a gene: 6. The CDR3 sequence is 16 residues long. CDR3 in DNA: TGTGCCAGCAGCGCAAGGACTAGCGAGTACACCGGGGAGCTGTTTTTT. Protein sequence: CASSARTSEYTGELFF.

The chain employs TRBV29-1 and TRBJ2-7, with D perhaps TRBD1 (5 bases). Germline-derived CDR1 and CDR2 are SQVTM and ANQGSEA. The V and J ends lost 7 bases and 3 bases respectively, with 16 bases between them. This CDR3 has 13 amino acids. CDR3 DNA sequence: TGCAGCGCGAGACGGGCAGGGAACTACGAGCAGTACTTC. As protein: CSARRAGNYEQYF.

V gene TRBV4-2 combines with J gene TRBJ2-6, with D perhaps given as TRBD1 or TRBD2 (5 bases each). V was trimmed by 4 bases and J by 0 bases, leaving 13 bases between them. Germline V gene sequence: CDR1 LGHNA, CDR2 YNFKEQ. The CDR3 spans 17 residues. The DNA for the CDR3 is TGTGCCAGCAGCCGGGGGAACCCGAGCTCTGGGGCCAACGTCCTGACTTTC. Translated, it gives CASSRGNPSSGANVLTF.

The genes are TRBV7-8 and TRBJ2-7, with 9 bases fitting TRBD1. Germline CDR1 and CDR2: SGHVS and FQNEAQ. The CDR3 is made up of 15 amino acids. With V trimmed by 9 bases and J by 2 bases, 11 bases remained unmatched. The CDR3 region is CASSEWTGVTYEQYF. Here the CDR3 DNA reads TGTGCCAGTTCAGAGTGGACAGGGGTAACCTACGAGCAGTACTTC.

The chain combines TRBV2 with TRBJ2-7; unclear D gene. Deletions cut 8 bases from V and 4 bases from J, with 6 bases between. This CDR3 has 10 amino acids. Germline lookup yields CDR1 SNHLY and CDR2 FYNNEI. CDR3 region: CASQQYEQYF. CDR3 nucleotide sequence: TGTGCCAGCCAACAGTACGAGCAGTACTTC.

Concerning this clone: A far larger clone is only one base removed, so a read error is likely. The rearrangement joins TRBV29-1 to TRBJ1-2; D not resolved. Germline CDR1 and CDR2: SQVTM and ANQGSEA. This CDR3 has 10 residues. CDR3 DNA: TGCAGCGGGTATGAAGATGGCCACACCTTC. It yields the protein CSGYEDGHTF.